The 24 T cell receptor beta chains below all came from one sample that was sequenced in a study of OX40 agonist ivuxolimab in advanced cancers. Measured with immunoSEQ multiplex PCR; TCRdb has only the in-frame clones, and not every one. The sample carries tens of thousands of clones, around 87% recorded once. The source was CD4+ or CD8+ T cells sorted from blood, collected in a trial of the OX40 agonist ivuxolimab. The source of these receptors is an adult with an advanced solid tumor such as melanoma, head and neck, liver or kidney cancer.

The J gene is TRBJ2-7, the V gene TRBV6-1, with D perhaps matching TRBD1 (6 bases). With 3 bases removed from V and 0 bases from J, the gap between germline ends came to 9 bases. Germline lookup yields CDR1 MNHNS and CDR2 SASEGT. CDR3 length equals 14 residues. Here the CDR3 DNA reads TGTGCCAGCAGTGAGACAGGTGTCTCCTACGAGCAGTACTTC. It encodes CASSETGVSYEQYF.

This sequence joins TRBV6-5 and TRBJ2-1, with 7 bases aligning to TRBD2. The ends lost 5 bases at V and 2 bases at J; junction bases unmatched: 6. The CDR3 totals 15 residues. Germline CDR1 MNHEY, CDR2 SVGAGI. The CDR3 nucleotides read TGTGCCAGCAGTAAGAGCGGGACCACCTACAATGAGCAGTTCTTC. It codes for CASSKSGTTYNEQFF.

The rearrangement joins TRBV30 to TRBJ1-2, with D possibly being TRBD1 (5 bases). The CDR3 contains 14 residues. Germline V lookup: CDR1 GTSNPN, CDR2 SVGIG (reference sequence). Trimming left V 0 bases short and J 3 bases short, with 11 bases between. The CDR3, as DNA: TGTGCCTGGAGTGTGCCGTCGGGGGACTATGGCTACACCTTC. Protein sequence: CAWSVPSGDYGYTF.

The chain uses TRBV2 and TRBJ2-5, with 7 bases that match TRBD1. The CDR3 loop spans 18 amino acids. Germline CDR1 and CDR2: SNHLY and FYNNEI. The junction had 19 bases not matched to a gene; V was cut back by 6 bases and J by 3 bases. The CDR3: CASSKPGTEKSWEETQYF. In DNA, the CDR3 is TGTGCCAGCAGCAAACCCGGGACAGAAAAAAGTTGGGAAGAGACCCAGTACTTC.

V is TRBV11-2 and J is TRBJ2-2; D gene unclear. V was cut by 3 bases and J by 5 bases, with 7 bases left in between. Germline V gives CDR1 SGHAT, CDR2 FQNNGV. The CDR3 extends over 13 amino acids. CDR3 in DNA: TGTGCCAGCAGCTTGCATGGAACCGGGGAGCTGTTTTTT. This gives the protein CASSLHGTGELFF.

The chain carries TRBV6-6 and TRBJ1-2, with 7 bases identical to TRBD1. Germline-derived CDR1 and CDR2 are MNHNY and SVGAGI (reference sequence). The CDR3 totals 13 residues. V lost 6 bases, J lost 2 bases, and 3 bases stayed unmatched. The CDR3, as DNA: TGTGCCAGCAGCTTGACAGGGAACTATGGCTACACCTTC. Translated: CASSLTGNYGYTF.

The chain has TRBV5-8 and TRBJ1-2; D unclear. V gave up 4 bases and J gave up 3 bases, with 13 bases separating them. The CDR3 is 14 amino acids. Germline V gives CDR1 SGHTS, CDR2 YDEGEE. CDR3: CASSRMVSDYGYTF. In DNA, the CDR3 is TGTGCCAGCAGCAGGATGGTCTCGGACTATGGCTACACCTTC.

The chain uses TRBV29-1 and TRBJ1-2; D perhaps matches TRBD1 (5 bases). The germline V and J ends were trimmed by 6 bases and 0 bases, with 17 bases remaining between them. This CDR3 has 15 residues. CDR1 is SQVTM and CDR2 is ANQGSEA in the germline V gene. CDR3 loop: CSVLAGGTTNYGYTF. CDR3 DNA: TGCAGCGTGCTCGCGGGGGGGACCACTAACTATGGCTACACCTTC.

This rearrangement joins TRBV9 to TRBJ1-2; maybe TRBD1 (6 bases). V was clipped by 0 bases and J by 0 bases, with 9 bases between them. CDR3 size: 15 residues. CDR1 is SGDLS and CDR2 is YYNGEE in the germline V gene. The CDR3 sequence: CASSVEQGTNYGYTF. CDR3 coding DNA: TGTGCCAGCAGCGTAGAACAGGGCACTAACTATGGCTACACCTTC.

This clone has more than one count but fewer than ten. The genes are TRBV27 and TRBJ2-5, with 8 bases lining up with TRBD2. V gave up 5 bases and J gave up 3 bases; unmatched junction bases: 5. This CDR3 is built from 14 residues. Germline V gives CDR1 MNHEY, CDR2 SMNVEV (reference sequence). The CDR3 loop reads CASSPLAGKETQYF. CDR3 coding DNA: TGTGCCAGCAGTCCGTTAGCGGGAAAAGAGACCCAGTACTTC.

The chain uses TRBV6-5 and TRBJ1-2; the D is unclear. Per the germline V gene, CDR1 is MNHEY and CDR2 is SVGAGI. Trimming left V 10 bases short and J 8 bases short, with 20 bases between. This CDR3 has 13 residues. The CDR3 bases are TGTGCCATCTCGCGGGCCTCGGGCGGCGGCTACACCTTC. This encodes CAISRASGGGYTF.

The CDR3 DNA reads TGTGCCAGTAGTATAGGAGCAGGGGTGACTGAAGCTTTCTTT. Translating gives CASSIGAGVTEAFF. V and J are TRBV19 and TRBJ1-1; the D gene is possibly TRBD1 (6 bases). The CDR3 sequence is 14 residues long. The V gene's germline CDR1 is LNHDA and CDR2 SQIVND (reference sequence). Between the trimmed V and J ends, which lost 1 base and 5 bases, there was a span of 11 bases.

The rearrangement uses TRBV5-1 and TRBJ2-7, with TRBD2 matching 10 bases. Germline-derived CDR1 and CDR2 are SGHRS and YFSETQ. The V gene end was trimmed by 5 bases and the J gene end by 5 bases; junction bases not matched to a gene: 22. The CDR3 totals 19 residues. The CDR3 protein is CASRTGLPGLAGVQDEQYF. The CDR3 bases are TGCGCCAGCAGAACGGGACTCCCGGGGCTAGCGGGGGTCCAAGACGAGCAGTACTTC.

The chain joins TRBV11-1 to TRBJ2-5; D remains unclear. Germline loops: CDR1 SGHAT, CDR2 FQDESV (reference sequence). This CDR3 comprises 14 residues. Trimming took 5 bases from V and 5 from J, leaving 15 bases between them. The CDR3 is CASSNPRNSETQYF. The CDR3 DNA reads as TGTGCCAGCAGCAACCCTAGAAACTCGGAGACCCAGTACTTC.

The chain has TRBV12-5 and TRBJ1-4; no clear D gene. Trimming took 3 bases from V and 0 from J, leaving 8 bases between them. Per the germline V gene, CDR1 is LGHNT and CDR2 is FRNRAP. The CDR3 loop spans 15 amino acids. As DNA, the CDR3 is TGTGCTAGTGGTTTAAACGGGGCAACTAATGAAAAACTGTTTTTT. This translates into CASGLNGATNEKLFF. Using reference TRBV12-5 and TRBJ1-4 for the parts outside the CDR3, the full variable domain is DARVTQTPRHKVTEMGQEVTMRCQPILGHNTVFWYRQTMMQGLELLAYFRNRAPLDDSGMPKDRFSAEMPDATLATLKIQPSEPRDSAVYFCASGLNGATNEKLFFGSGTQLSVL.

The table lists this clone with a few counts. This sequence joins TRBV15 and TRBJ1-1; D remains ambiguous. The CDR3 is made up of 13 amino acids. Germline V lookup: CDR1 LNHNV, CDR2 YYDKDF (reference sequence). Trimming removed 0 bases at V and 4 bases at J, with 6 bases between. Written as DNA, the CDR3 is TGTGCCACCAGCAGAGAACGGGCCACTGAAGCTTTCTTT. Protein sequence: CATSRERATEAFF.

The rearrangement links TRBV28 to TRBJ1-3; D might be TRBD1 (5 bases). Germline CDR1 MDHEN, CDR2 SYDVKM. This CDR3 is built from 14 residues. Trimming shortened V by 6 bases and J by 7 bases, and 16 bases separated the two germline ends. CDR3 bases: TGTGCCAGCAGAATGACAGCCCTGGAGAACACCATATATTTT. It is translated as CASRMTALENTIYF.

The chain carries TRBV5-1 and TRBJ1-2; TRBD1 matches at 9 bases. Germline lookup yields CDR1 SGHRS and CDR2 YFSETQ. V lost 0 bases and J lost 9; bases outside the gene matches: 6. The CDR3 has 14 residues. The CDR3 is CASSLGDRVWSYTF. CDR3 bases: TGCGCCAGCAGCTTGGGGGACAGGGTTTGGAGCTACACCTTC.

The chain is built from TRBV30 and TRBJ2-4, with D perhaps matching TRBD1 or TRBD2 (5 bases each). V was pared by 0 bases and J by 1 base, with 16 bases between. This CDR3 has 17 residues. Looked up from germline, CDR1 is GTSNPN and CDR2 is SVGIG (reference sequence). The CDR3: CAWSVLSGARAKNIQYF. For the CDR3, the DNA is TGTGCCTGGAGTGTACTATCCGGGGCGCGGGCCAAAAACATTCAGTACTTC. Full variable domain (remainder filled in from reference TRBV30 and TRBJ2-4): SQTIHQWPATLVQPVGSPLSLECTVEGTSNPNLYWYRQAAGRGLQLLFYSVGIGQISSEVPQNLSASRPQDRQFILSSKKLLLSDSGFYLCAWSVLSGARAKNIQYFGAGTRLSVL.

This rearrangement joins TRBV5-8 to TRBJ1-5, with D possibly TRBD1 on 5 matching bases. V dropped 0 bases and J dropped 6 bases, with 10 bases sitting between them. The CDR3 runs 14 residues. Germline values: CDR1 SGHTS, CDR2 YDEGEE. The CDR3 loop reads CASSLDGGAQPQHF. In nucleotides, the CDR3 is TGTGCCAGCAGCTTGGACGGGGGAGCTCAGCCCCAGCATTTT.

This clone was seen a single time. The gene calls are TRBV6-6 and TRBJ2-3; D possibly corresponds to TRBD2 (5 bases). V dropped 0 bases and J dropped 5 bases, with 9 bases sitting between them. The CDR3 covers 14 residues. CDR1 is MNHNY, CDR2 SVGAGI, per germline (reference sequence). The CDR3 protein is CASSYSPGGDTQYF. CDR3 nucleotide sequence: TGTGCCAGCAGTTACTCGCCCGGAGGAGATACGCAGTATTTT.

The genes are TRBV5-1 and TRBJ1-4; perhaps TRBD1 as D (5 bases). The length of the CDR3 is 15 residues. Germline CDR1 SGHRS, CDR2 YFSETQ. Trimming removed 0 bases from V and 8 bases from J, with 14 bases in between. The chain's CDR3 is CASSLDLGAREKLFF. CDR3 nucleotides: TGCGCCAGCAGCTTGGATCTAGGGGCGCGGGAAAAACTGTTTTTT.

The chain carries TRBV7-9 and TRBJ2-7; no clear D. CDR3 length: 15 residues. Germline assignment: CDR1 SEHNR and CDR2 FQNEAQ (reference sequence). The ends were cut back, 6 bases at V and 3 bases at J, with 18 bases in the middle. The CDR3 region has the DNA TGTGCCAGCAGTTCTTATAGAACCGAATTCTACGAGCAGTACTTC. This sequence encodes CASSSYRTEFYEQYF.

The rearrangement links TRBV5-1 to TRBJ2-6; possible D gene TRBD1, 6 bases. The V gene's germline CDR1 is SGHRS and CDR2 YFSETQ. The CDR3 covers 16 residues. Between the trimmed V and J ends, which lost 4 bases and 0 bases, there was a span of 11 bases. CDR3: CASSAGQFSGANVLTF. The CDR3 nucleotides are TGCGCCAGCAGCGCCGGACAGTTCTCTGGGGCCAACGTCCTGACTTTC.